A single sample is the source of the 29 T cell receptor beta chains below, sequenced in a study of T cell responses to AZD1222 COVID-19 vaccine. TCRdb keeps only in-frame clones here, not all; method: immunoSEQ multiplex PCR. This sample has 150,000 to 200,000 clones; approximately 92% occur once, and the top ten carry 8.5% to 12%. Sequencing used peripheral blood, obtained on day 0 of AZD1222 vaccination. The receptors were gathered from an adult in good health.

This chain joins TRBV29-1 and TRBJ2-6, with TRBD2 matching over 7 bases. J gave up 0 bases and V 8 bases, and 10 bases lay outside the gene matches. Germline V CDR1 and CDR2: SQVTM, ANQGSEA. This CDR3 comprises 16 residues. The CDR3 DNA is TGCAGCATACTACGACTAGCCCCCTCTGGGGCCAACGTCCTGACTTTC. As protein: CSILRLAPSGANVLTF.

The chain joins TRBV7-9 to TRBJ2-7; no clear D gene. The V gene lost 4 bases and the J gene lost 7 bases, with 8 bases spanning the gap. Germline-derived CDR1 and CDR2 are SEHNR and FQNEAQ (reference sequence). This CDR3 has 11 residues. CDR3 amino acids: CASSSSGEQYF. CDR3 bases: TGTGCCAGCAGCTCGAGTGGGGAGCAGTACTTC.

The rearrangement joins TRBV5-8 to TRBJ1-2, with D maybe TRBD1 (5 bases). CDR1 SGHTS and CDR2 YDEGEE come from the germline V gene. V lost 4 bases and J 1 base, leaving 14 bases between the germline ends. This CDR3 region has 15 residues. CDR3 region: CASSEGLTVNYGYTF. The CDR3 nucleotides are TGTGCCAGCAGCGAGGGACTGACGGTTAACTATGGCTACACCTTC.

In DNA, the CDR3 is TGTGCCAGCAGTCAGGGGACTAGCGGTAATGAGCAGTTCTTC. It specifies CASSQGTSGNEQFF. The genes are TRBV11-3 and TRBJ2-1; 11 bases align to TRBD2. Germline lookup yields CDR1 SGHNT and CDR2 YENEEA. The CDR3 contains 14 residues. With V trimmed by 6 bases and J by 7 bases, 5 bases remained unmatched. Full variable domain (missing parts from reference TRBV11-3 and TRBJ2-1): EAGVVQSPRYKIIEKKQPVAFWCNPISGHNTLYWYLQNLGQGPELLIRYENEEAVDDSQLPKDRFSAERLKGVDSTLKIQPAELGDSAVYLCASSQGTSGNEQFFGPGTRLTVL.

CDR3 DNA sequence: TGCGCCAGCAGCCATCGGAGGACAGGGAGCCAAGAGACCCAGTACTTC. It specifies CASSHRRTGSQETQYF. This chain links TRBV4-3 with TRBJ2-5; TRBD1 matches at 8 bases. J gave up 1 base and V 3 bases, and 7 bases lay outside the gene matches. The CDR3 covers 16 residues. Germline V gives CDR1 LGHNA, CDR2 YSLEER.

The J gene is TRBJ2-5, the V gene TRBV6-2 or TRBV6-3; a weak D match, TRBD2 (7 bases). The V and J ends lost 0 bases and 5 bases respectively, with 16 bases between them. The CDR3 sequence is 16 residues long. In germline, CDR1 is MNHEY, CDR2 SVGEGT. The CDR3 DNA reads TGTGCCAGCAGTTACTCTGTTTGGGGGGGCAGGGAGACCCAGTACTTC. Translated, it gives CASSYSVWGGRETQYF.

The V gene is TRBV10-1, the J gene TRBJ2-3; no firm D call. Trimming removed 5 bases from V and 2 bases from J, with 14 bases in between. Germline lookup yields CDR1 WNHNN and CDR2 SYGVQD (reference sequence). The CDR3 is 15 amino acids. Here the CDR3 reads CASSKGGDNTDTQYF. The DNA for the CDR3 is TGCGCCAGCAGTAAAGGCGGAGATAACACAGATACGCAGTATTTT.

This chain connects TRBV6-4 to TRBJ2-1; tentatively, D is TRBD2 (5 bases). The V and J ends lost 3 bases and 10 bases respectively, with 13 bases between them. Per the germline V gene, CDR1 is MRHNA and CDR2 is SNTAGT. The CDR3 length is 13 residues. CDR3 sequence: CASSETSYREQFF. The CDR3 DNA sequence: TGTGCCAGCAGTGAAACTAGTTATCGGGAGCAGTTCTTC.

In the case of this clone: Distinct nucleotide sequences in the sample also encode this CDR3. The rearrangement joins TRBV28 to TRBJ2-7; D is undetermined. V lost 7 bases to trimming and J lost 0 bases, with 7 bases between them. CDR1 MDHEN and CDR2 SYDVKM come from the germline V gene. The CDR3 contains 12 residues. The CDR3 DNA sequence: TGTGCCAGCACCCCGAGCTCCTACGAGCAGTACTTC. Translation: CASTPSSYEQYF.

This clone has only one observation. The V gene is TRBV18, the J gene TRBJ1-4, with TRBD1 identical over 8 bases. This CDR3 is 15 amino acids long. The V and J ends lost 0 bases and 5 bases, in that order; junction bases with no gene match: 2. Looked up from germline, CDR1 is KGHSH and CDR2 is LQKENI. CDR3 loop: CASSPPRTGNEKLFF. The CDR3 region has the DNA TGTGCCAGCTCACCACCGAGGACAGGGAATGAAAAACTGTTTTTT.

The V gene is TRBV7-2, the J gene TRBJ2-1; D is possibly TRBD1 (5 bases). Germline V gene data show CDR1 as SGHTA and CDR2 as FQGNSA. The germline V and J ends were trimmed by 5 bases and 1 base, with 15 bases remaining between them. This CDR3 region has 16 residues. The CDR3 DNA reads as TGTGCCAGCAGCCTAGGGGTCAGGGTGTCCTACAATGAGCAGTTCTTC. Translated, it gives CASSLGVRVSYNEQFF.

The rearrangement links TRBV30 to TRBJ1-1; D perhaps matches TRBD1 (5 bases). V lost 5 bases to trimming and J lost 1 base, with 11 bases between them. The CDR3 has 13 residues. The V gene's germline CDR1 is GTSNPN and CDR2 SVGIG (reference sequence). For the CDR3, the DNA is TGTGCCTGGGGATTTCAGGGGAACACTGAAGCTTTCTTT. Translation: CAWGFQGNTEAFF.

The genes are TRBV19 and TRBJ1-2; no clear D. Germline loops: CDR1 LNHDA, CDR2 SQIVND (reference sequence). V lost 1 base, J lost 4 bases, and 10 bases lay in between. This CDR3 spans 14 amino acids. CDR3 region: CASSIVAGVYGYTF. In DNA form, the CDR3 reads TGTGCCAGTAGTATAGTCGCAGGCGTCTATGGCTACACCTTC.

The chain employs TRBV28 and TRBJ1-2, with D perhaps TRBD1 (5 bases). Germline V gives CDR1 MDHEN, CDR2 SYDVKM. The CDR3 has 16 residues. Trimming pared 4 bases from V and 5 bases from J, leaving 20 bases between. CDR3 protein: CASSSLGGALGYGYTF. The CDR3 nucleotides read TGTGCCAGCAGTTCCTTGGGAGGGGCCCTGGGATATGGCTACACCTTC.

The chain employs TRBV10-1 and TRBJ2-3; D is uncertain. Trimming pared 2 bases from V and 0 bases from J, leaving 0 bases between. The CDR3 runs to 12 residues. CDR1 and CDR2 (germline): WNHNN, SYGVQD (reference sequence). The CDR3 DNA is TGCGCCAGCAGTGAGAGCACAGATACGCAGTATTTT. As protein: CASSESTDTQYF.

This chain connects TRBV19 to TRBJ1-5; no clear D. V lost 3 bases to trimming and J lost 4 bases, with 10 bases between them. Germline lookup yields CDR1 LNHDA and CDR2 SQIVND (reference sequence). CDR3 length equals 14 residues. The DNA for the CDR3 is TGTGCCAGTAGTATTGTGCCAGAGAATCAGCCCCAGCATTTT. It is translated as CASSIVPENQPQHF. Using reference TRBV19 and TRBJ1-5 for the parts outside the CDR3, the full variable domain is DGGITQSPKYLFRKEGQNVTLSCEQNLNHDAMYWYRQDPGQGLRLIYYSQIVNDFQKGDIAEGYSVSREKKESFPLTVTSAQKNPTAFYLCASSIVPENQPQHFGDGTRLSIL.

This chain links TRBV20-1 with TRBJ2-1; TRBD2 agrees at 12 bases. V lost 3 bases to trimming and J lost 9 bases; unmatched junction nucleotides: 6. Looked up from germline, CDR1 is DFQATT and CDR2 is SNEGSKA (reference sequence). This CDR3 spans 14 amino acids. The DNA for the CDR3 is TGCAGTGCTAGTACTAGCGGGAGGTCCGGTGAGCAGTTCTTC. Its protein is CSASTSGRSGEQFF.

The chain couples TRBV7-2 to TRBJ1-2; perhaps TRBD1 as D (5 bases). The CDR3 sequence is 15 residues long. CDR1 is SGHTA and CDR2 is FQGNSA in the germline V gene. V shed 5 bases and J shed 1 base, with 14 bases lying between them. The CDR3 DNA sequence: TGTGCCAGCAGCGCGGGCCCGGGACGTAACTATGGCTACACCTTC. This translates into CASSAGPGRNYGYTF.

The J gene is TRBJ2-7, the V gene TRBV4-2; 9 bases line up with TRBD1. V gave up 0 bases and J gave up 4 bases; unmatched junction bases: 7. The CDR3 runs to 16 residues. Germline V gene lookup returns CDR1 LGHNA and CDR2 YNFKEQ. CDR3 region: CASSQDESTGGYEQYF. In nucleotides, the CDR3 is TGTGCCAGCAGCCAAGACGAATCGACAGGGGGGTACGAGCAGTACTTC.

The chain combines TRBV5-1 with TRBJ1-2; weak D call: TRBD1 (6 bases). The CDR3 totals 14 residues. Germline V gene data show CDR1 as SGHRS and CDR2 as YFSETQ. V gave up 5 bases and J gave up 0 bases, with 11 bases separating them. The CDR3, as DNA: TGCGCCAGCAGTACCGGGACACCTAACTATGGCTACACCTTC. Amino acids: CASSTGTPNYGYTF.

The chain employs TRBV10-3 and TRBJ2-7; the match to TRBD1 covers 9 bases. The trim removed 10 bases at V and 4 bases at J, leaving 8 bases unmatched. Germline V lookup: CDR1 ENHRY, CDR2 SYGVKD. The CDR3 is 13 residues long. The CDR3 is CATGTGSLYEQYF. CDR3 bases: TGTGCCACCGGGACAGGGTCCCTATACGAGCAGTACTTC.

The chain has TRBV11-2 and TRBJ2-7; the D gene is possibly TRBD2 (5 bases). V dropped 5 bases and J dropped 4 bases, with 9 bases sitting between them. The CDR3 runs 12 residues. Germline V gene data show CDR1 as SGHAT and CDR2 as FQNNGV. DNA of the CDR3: TGTGCCAGCAGCCACGGGGAATACGAGCAGTACTTC. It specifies CASSHGEYEQYF.

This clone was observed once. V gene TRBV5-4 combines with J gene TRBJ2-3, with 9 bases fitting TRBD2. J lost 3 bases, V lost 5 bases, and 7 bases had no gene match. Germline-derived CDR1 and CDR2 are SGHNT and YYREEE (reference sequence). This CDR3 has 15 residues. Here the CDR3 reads CASRLAGDGTDTQYF. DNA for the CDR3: TGTGCCAGCAGGTTAGCGGGGGATGGGACAGATACGCAGTATTTT. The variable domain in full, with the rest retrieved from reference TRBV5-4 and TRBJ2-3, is ETGVTQSPTHLIKTRGQQVTLRCSSQSGHNTVSWYQQALGQGPQFIFQYYREEENGRGNFPPRFSGLQFPNYSSELNVNALELDDSALYLCASRLAGDGTDTQYFGPGTRLTVL.

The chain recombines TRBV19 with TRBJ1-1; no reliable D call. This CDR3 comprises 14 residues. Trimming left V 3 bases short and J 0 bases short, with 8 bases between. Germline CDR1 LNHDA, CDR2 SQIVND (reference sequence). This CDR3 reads CASSIGVMNTEAFF. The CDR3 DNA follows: TGTGCCAGTAGTATCGGGGTTATGAACACTGAAGCTTTCTTT.

The CDR3 protein is CSGGEGNTEAFF. The CDR3 DNA sequence: TGCAGCGGAGGCGAGGGGAACACTGAAGCTTTCTTT. The chain combines TRBV29-1 with TRBJ1-1; D unresolved. Trimming pared 7 bases from V and 1 base from J, leaving 10 bases between. The CDR3 loop spans 12 amino acids. Per the germline V gene, CDR1 is SQVTM and CDR2 is ANQGSEA.

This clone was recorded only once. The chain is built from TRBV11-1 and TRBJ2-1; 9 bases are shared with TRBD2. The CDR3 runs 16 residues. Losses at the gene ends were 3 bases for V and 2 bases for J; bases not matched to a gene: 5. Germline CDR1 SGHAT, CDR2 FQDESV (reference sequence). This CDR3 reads CASSFSGRDPYNEQFF. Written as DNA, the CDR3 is TGTGCCAGCAGCTTTAGCGGGAGAGACCCCTACAATGAGCAGTTCTTC.

The CDR3 protein is CAISQIFYGGDQPQHF. The CDR3 DNA follows: TGTGCCATCAGCCAAATCTTCTATGGGGGGGATCAGCCCCAGCATTTT. The J gene is TRBJ1-5, the V gene TRBV10-3, with a tentative D call TRBD1 (5 bases). CDR3 length equals 16 residues. Trimming shortened V by 6 bases and J by 5 bases, and 20 bases separated the two germline ends. Germline V gene data show CDR1 as ENHRY and CDR2 as SYGVKD.

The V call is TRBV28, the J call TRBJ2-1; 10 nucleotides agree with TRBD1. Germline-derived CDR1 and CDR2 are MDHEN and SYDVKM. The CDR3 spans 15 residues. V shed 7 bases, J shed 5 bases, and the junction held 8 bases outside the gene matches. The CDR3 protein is CASTRGQGIDNEQFF. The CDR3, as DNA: TGTGCCAGCACCCGGGGACAGGGGATCGACAATGAGCAGTTCTTC.

The CDR3 here is CASSPGGLGTGELFF. The CDR3 DNA reads as TGTGCCAGCAGCCCGGGGGGGCTGGGCACCGGGGAGCTGTTTTTT. The rearrangement joins TRBV7-2 to TRBJ2-2; 8 positions agree with TRBD2. This CDR3 is 15 amino acids long. Germline CDR1 reads SGHTA; CDR2 reads FQGNSA. J lost 4 bases, V lost 5 bases, and 6 bases had no gene match.